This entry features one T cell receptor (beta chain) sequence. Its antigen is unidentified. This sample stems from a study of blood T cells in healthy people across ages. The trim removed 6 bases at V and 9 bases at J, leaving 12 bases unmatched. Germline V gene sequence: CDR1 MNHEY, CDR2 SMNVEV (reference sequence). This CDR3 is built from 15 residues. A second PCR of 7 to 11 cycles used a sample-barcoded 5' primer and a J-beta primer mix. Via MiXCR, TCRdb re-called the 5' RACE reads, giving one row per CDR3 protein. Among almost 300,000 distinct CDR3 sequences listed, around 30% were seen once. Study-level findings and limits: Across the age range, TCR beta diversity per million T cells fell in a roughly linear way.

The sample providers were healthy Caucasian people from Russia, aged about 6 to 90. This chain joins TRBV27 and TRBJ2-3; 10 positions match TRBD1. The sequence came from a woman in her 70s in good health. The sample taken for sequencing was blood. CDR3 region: CASSKGGDRGDTQYF. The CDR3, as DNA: TGTGCCAGCAGCAAAGGGGGGGACAGGGGTGACACGCAGTATTTT.